In its sample, the clone carrying this T cell receptor beta chain was seen a few times. Its antigen is not identified. Both TRBC1 and TRBC2 were covered by a beta constant-region primer of two equimolar oligonucleotides. Ligated cDNA was amplified by four rounds of PCR with nested alpha and beta constant-region primers and SP2. TCRdb recomputed calls from the UMI-ligation and nested PCR reads with MiXCR, one row per CDR3 protein. The table lists roughly 100,000 distinct CDR3 sequences, about 14% of them singletons. These data are taken from a study of naive and memory T cell subsets. General study points: Possibly reflecting memory cells re-expressing CD45RA, a few larger clonotypes occurred in naive repertoires, especially CD8.

The receptor was isolated from a human donor in good health. Specimen: naive CD8+ T cells from blood.

CDR3 nucleotide sequence: TGCAGCGTTGACGACGGTGAATATTATGGCTACACCTTC. This encodes CSVDDGEYYGYTF. This sequence joins TRBV29-1 and TRBJ1-2; D uncertain. V lost 3 bases and J lost 5, with 13 bases in between. This CDR3 has 13 amino acids. Germline V CDR1 and CDR2: SQVTM, ANQGSEA.